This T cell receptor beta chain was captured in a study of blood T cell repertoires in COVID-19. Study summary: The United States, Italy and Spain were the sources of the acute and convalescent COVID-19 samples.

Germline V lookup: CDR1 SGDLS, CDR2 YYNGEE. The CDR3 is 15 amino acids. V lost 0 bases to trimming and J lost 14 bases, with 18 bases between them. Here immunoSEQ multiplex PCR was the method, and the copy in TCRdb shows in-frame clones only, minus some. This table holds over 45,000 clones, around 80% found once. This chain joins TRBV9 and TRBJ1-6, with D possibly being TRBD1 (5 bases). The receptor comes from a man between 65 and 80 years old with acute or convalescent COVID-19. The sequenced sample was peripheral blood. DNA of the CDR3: TGTGCCAGCAGCGTAGATCCAGGGTCAATCGGAACCCTCCACTTT. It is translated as CASSVDPGSIGTLHF.